This TCR beta chain was sequenced in a study of cytomegalovirus exposure and HLA in healthy donors. The CDR3 is 15 amino acids. Germline V gene lookup returns CDR1 SGHRS and CDR2 YFSETQ. Germline trimming cut 0 bases from V and 8 bases from J; bases unmatched to any gene: 5. The PCR contained 60 Vbeta and 13 Jbeta primers. Only in-frame clones appear in the TCRdb table, and some are missing; sequencing was by immunoSEQ multiplex PCR. Altogether some 30,000 clones are present, around 40% being singletons, with the ten largest covering roughly 2%. The sequenced sample consisted of PBMCs. The chain is built from TRBV5-1 and TRBJ2-1, with TRBD2 matching over 10 bases. The origin of this receptor is a woman in her forties or fifties in good health and CMV-seronegative. The CDR3 nucleotides read TGCGCCAGCAGCTTGGTAGCGGGAGGCCCCCATGAGCAGTTCTTC. Amino acid sequence: CASSLVAGGPHEQFF. The whole variable domain, filled in from reference TRBV5-1 and TRBJ2-1, reads KAGVTQTPRYLIKTRGQQVTLSCSPISGHRSVSWYQQTPGQGLQFLFEYFSETQRNKGNFPGRFSGRQFSNSRSEMNVSTLELGDSALYLCASSLVAGGPHEQFFGPGTRLTVL.